This T cell receptor (beta chain) was recorded in a study of blood T cell repertoires in COVID-19. Study context: COVID-19 samples collected from the United States, Italy and Spain covered acute and convalescent phases. Sources were T cells, B-cell-depleted T cells, or PBMCs; the material itself was cDNA or gDNA.

Methods used by the authors: Estimation of nucleated cell counts relied on the amplification of reference gene primers. Libraries were prepared by immunoSEQ multiplex PCR; TCRdb keeps only in-frame clonotypes and omits some of them. That table is the source of V, J and clone size, and D and trimming were worked out from the DNA. The sample includes approximately 45,000 clones, just over 90% seen only once; the top ten take approximately 4.9%. The CDR3 has 14 amino acids. The germline V and J ends were trimmed by 3 bases and 8 bases, with 14 bases remaining between them. Germline V CDR1 and CDR2: MNHGY, SAAAGT.

Input material: peripheral blood. V is TRBV6-8 and J is TRBJ2-1; D is possibly TRBD2 (6 bases). This receptor was identified in an older man with acute or convalescent COVID-19. The CDR3 protein is CASSYPGGRYEQFF. CDR3 nucleotide sequence: TGTGCCAGCAGTTATCCCGGGGGACGCTATGAGCAGTTCTTC.